Below, one T cell receptor (beta chain) is given with its context. Its cognate antigen is unknown. The CDR3 runs to 14 residues. Per the germline V gene, CDR1 is SGHTS and CDR2 is YDEGEE. V lost 4 bases and J 7 bases, leaving 18 bases between the germline ends. Here immunoSEQ multiplex PCR was the method, and the copy in TCRdb shows in-frame clones only, minus some. The sample lists about 6,800 clones, about 56% seen once, with roughly a fifth in the top ten. This sample is part of a study of tissue T cells after allogeneic stem cell transplantation. Study-level background: Tissue samples with histologically apparent lymphocytes on H&E review were prioritized for sequencing. General study findings and limits: Tissue-detected TCR repertoire was only partly captured by blood and spleen T cells. Within patients, tissue anatomy strongly shaped TCR repertoire composition.

Median post-mortem interval was approximately ten hours for GI, liver, skin and lymphoid tissues. This chain connects TRBV5-8 to TRBJ2-7; D is possibly TRBD1 (6 bases). The sample here was duodenum tissue, taken at autopsy. This receptor was identified in a female donor aged 60 or older with lung cancer. The CDR3: CASSRDITYEEQYF. The CDR3 nucleotides are TGTGCCAGCAGCCGGGACATTACCTACGAAGAGCAGTACTTC.